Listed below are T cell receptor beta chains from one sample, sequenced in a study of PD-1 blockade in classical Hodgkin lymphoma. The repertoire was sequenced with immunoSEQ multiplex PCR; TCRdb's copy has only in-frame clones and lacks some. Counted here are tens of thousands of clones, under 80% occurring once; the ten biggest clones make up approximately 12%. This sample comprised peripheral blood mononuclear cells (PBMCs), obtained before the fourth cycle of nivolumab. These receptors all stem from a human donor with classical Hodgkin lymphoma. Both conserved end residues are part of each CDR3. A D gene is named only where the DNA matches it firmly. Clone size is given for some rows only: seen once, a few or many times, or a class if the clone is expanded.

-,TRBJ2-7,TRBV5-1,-,TGCGCCAGCAGCTTGGAAACCGTCAGGCCAAGAGGGGGGTACTACGAGCAGTACTTC,CASSLETVRPRGGYYEQYF
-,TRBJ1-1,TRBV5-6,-,TGTGCCAGCAGCTTACAGGGAACTGAAGCTTTCTTT,CASSLQGTEAFF
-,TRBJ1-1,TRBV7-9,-,TGTGCCAGCAGCTGGATAGGGCATAATGGTGAAGCTTTCTTT,CASSWIGHNGEAFF
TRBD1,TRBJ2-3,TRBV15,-,TGTGCCACCAGCAGGGGACAGGGAACAGATACGCAGTATTTT,CATSRGQGTDTQYF
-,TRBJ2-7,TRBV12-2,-,TGTGCAAGTCGACGGACTAGCAGAGACGCAGACGAGCAGTACTTC,CASRRTSRDADEQYF
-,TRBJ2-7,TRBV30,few,TGTGCCTGGAGTGGGGGGTACGAGCAGTACTTC,CAWSGGYEQYF
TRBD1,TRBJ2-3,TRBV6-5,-,TGTGCCAGCAGTCGCGGGACAGGCAATCTCGCGCAGTATTTT,CASSRGTGNLAQYF
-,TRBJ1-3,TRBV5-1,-,TGCGCCAGCACCCCAGAACCTGGAAACACCATATATTTT,CASTPEPGNTIYF
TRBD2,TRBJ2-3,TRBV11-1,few,TGTGCCAGCAGCTCCGGGACTAGCGGGAGGGTTGGGCCAGATACGCAGTATTTT,CASSSGTSGRVGPDTQYF
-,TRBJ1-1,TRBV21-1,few,TGTGCCAGTGACGAAGCTTTCTTT,CASDEAFF
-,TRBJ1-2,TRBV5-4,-,TGTGCCAGCATCAATACCGGGACTCCGGCGGAGGGCTACACCTTC,CASINTGTPAEGYTF
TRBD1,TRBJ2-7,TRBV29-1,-,TGCAGCGTGGGACAGGGCCCCTACTACGAGCAGTACTTC,CSVGQGPYYEQYF
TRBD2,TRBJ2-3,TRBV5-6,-,TGTGCCAGCAGCCGACTAGCGGGAGGCACAGATACGCAGTATTTT,CASSRLAGGTDTQYF
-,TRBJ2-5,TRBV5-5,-,TGTGCCAGCAGCTACCTCGGGAGAGGGGAGGAGACCCAGTACTTC,CASSYLGRGEETQYF
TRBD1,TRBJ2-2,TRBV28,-,TGTGCCAGCAATAGCGTCGTGGGACAGGGGTACACCGGGGAGCTGTTTTTT,CASNSVVGQGYTGELFF
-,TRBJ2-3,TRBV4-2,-,TGTGCCAGCAGCCAATCGGGGGAGGCAGATACGCAGTATTTT,CASSQSGEADTQYF
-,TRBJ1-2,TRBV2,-,TGTGCCAGCAGTGAAGAGGACAGCTACTATGGCTACACCTTC,CASSEEDSYYGYTF
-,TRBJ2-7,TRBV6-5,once,TGTGCCAGCAGTTACGGAGTCGAGCAGTACTTC,CASSYGVEQYF
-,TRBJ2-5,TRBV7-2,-,TGTGCCAGCGGAAGAGGAGGCAATCGGGAGACCCAGTACTTC,CASGRGGNRETQYF
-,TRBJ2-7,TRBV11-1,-,TGTGCCAGCAGCCCCGACTCCAACGAGCAGTACTTC,CASSPDSNEQYF
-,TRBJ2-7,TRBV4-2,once,TGTGCCAGCAGCTGGAGGGAGAGCGAGCAGTACTTC,CASSWRESEQYF
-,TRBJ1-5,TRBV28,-,TGTGCCAGCAGTACTCTACCGGGTCGGGGGGGCCCGGGCAATCAGCCCCAGCATTTT,CASSTLPGRGGPGNQPQHF
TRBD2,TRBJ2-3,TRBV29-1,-,TGCAGCGTTGCCGGGACTAGCTGGGCGCAGTATTTT,CSVAGTSWAQYF
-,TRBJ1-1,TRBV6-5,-,TGTGCCAGCAGTTATAGGGCAACGGGGAACACTGAAGCTTTCTTT,CASSYRATGNTEAFF
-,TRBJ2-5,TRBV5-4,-,TGTGCCAGCAGTCCTGGGGGCGCAGGCCAAGAGACCCAGTACTTC,CASSPGGAGQETQYF
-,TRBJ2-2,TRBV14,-,TGTGCCAGCAGCCAAGCTGGAGGTACCGGGGAGCTGTTTTTT,CASSQAGGTGELFF
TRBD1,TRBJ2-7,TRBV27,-,TGTGCCAGCAGTGCGTCCGGGACAGGGTGGGAGCAGTACTTC,CASSASGTGWEQYF
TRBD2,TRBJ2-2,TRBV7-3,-,TGTGCCAGCAGCTTCCCGACTAGCGGAGTGAACACCGGGGAGCTGTTTTTT,CASSFPTSGVNTGELFF
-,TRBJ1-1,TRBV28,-,TGTGCCAGCAGTTTTTGGGACACTGAAGCTTTCTTT,CASSFWDTEAFF